The clone carrying this T cell receptor (beta chain) showed up just once. Its antigen is not known. The sample belongs to a study of cytomegalovirus exposure and HLA in healthy donors. Study-level points and caveats: The investigators catalogued 164 TCR beta chains as cytomegalovirus-associated.

Germline loops: CDR1 MDHEN, CDR2 SYDVKM. Trimming removed 3 bases at V and 8 bases at J, with 8 bases between. This CDR3 region has 12 residues. The primer mix had 60 Vbeta and 13 Jbeta primers. Profiled with immunoSEQ multiplex PCR; TCRdb holds only in-frame clones, not every one. Among about 100,000 clones listed, around 69% were seen once. Sequenced sample: PBMCs. J is TRBJ2-1 and V is TRBV28; D is uncertain. The TCR sequence derives from a woman aged 60-70 years in good health and CMV-seropositive. The CDR3 nucleotides are TGTGCCAGCAGTTTTCGACTTGATGAGCAGTTCTTC. This sequence encodes CASSFRLDEQFF.